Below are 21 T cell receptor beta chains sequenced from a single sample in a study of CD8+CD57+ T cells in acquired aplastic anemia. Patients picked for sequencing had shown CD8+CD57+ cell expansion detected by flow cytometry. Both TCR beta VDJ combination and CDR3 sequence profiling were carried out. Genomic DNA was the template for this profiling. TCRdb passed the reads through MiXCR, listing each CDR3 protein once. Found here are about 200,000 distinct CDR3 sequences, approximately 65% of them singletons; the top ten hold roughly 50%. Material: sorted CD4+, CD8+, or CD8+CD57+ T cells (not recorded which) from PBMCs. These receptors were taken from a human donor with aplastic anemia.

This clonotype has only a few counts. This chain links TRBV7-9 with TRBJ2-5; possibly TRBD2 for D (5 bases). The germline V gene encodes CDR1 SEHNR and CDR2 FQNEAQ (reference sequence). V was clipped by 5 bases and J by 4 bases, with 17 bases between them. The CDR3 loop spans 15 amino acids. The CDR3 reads CASSLPAPGLETQYF. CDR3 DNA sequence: TGTGCCAGCAGCCTTCCCGCCCCGGGGTTAGAGACCCAGTACTTC.

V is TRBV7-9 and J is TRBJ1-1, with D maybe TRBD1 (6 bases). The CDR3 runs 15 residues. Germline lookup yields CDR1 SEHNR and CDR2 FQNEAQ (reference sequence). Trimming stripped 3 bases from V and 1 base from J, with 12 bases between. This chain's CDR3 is CASSLDRRWNTEAFF. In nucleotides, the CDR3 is TGTGCCAGCAGCTTGGACAGACGGTGGAACACTGAAGCTTTCTTT.

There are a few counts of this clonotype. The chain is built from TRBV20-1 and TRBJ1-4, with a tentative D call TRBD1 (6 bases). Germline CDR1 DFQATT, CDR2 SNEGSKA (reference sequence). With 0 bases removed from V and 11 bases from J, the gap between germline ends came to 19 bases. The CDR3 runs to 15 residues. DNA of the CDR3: TGCAGTGCTAGAGATTGGGGGGCGGATTCGGACAAACTGTTTTTT. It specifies CSARDWGADSDKLFF.

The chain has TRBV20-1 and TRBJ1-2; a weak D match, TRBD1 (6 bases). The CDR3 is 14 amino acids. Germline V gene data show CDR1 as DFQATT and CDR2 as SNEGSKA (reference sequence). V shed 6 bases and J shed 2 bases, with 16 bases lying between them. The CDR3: CSAPDRDTNYGYTF. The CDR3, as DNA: TGCAGTGCCCCCGACCGGGACACGAACTATGGCTACACCTTC.

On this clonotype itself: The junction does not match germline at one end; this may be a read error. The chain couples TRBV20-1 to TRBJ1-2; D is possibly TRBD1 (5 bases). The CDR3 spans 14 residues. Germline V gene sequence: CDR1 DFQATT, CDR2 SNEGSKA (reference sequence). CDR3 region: CASSPPGRNYGYTF. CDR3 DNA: TGTGCCAGTAGTCCCCCGGGACGGAATTATGGCTACACCTTC.

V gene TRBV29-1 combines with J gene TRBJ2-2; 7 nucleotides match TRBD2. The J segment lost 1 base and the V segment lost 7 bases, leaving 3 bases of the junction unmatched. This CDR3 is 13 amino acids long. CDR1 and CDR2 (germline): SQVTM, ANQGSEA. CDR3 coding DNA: TGCAGCGCTGTAGCGGGGAACACCGGGGAGCTGTTTTTT. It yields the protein CSAVAGNTGELFF.

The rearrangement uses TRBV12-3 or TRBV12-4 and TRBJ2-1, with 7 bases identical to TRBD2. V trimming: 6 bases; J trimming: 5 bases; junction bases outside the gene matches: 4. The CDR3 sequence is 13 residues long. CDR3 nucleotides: TGTGCCAGCAGGCAGCGGGACCACAATGAGCAGTTCTTC. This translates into CASRQRDHNEQFF.

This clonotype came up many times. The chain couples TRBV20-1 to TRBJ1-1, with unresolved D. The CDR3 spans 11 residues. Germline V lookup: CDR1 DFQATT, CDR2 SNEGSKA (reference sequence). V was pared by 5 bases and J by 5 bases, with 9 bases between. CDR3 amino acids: CSAPGETEAFF. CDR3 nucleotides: TGCAGTGCTCCTGGGGAGACTGAAGCTTTCTTT.

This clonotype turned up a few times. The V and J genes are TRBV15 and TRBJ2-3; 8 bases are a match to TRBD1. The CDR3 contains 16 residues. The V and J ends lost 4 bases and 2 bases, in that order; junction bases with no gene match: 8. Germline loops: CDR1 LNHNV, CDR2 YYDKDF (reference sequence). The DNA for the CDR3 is TGTGCCACCAGCATGACCGGGACAGGTTACACAGATACGCAGTATTTT. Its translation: CATSMTGTGYTDTQYF.

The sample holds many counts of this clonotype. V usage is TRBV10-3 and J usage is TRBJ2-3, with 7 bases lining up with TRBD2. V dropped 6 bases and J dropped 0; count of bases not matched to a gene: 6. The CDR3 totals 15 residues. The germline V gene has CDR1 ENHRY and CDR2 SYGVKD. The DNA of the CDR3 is TGTGCCATCAGGGGTACTAGCGTCAGCACAGATACGCAGTATTTT. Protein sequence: CAIRGTSVSTDTQYF.

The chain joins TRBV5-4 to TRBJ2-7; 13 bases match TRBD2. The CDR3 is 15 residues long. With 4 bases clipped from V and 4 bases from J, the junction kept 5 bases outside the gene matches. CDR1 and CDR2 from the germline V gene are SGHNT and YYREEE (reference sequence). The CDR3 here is CASSRGTSGTYEQYF. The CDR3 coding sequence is TGTGCCAGCAGCCGGGGGACTAGCGGGACTTACGAGCAGTACTTC. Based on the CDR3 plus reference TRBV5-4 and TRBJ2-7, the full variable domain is ETGVTQSPTHLIKTRGQQVTLRCSSQSGHNTVSWYQQALGQGPQFIFQYYREEENGRGNFPPRFSGLQFPNYSSELNVNALELDDSALYLCASSRGTSGTYEQYFGPGTRLTVT.

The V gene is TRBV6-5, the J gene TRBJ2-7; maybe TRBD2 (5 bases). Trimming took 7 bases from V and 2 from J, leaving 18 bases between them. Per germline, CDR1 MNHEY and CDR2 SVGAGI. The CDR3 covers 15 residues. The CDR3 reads CASIEGGSWTYEQYF. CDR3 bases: TGTGCCAGCATCGAAGGAGGATCGTGGACCTACGAGCAGTACTTC.

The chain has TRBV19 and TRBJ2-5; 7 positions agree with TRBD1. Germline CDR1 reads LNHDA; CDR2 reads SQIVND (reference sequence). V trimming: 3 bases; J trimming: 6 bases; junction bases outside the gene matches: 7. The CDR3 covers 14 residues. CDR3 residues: CASSISGQMKTQYF. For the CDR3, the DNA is TGTGCCAGTAGTATCTCGGGACAGATGAAGACCCAGTACTTC.

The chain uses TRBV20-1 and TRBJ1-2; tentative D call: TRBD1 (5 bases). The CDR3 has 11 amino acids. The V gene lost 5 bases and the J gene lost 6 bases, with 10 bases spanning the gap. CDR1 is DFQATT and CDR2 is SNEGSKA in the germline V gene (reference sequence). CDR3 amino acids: CSAAQGDGYTF. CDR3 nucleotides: TGCAGTGCTGCTCAGGGAGATGGCTACACCTTC.

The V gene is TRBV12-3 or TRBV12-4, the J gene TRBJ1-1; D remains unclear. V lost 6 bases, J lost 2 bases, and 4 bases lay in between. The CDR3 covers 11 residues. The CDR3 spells CASRLNTEAFF. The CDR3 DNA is TGTGCCAGCAGGCTTAACACTGAAGCTTTCTTT.

The CDR3 loop reads CASSFQLAGGLEQYF. The CDR3 nucleotides are TGTGCCAGCAGCTTCCAGCTAGCGGGGGGGCTCGAGCAGTACTTC. The V gene is TRBV7-9, the J gene TRBJ2-7; 12 positions match TRBD2. This CDR3 spans 15 amino acids. Per the germline V gene, CDR1 is SEHNR and CDR2 is FQNEAQ (reference sequence). The V segment lost 3 bases and the J segment 6 bases; nucleotides outside the gene matches: 6.

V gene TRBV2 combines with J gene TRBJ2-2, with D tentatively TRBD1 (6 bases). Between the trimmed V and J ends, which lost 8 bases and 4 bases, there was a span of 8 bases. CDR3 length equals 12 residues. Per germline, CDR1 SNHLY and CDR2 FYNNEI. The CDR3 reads CASFRGTGELFF. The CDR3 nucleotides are TGTGCCAGCTTCAGGGGCACCGGGGAGCTGTTTTTT.

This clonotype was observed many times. The CDR3 loop reads CASSFWQGSYEQYF. CDR3 DNA: TGTGCCAGCAGTTTCTGGCAGGGGTCCTACGAGCAGTACTTC. This chain joins TRBV12-3 or TRBV12-4 and TRBJ2-7, with D perhaps TRBD1 (6 bases). The CDR3 consists of 14 residues. V shed 3 bases and J shed 1 base, with 10 bases lying between them.

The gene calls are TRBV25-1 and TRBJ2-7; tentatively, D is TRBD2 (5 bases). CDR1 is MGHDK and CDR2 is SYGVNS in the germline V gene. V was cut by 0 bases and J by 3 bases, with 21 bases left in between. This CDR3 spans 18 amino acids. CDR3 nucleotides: TGTGCCAGCAGTGAATATGGCCTCAATCCGGGGTCGATCTACGAGCAGTACTTC. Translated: CASSEYGLNPGSIYEQYF.

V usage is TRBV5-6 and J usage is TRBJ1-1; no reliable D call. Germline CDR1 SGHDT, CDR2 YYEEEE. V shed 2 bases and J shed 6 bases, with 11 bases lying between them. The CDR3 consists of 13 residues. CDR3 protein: CASSLTFGSEAFF. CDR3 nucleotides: TGTGCCAGCAGCTTAACCTTCGGATCTGAAGCTTTCTTT.

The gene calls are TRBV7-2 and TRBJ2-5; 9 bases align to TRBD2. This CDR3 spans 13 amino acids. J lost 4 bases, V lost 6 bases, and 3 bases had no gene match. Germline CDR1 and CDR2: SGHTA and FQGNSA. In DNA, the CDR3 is TGTGCCAGCAGGCGGGAGGGCCCAGAGACCCAGTACTTC. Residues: CASRREGPETQYF.